The clone carrying this T cell receptor (beta chain) was counted at least ten times. For TCR beta, libraries came from iRepertoire HTBI primers and Arm-PCR of CDR3 regions. Each CDR3 protein is one row after TCRdb ran MiXCR on the multiplex PCR reads. This table has roughly 560,000 distinct CDR3 sequences, 12% appearing once. Time point in this sample: newly diagnosed GD, antithyroid drugs for less than 3 months. PBMC RNA was the source of the TCR library. This CDR3 is 15 amino acids long. Germline CDR1 MNHEY, CDR2 SVGAGI. The V end was cut by 2 bases, the J end by 8 bases, with 16 bases between. The source of the sample is a study of regulatory T cells in long-lasting Graves disease. This sample also belongs to another study, concerning T cells in Graves' hyperthyroidism and ophthalmopathy. As that study records: Absent ophthalmopathy progression within 18 months defined stable Graves' hyperthyroidism.

The chain carries TRBV6-5 and TRBJ2-1; D might be TRBD1 (6 bases). Here the sequenced sample was peripheral blood mononuclear cells (PBMCs), taken at new diagnosis, from a patient treated with antithyroid drugs. The sequence came from a woman aged 25-40 years with Graves disease. DNA for the CDR3: TGTGCCAGCAGTTACAGGACAGCAACCTTACATGAGCAGTTCTTC. Protein sequence: CASSYRTATLHEQFF.